This TCR beta chain was sequenced in a study of cytomegalovirus exposure and HLA in healthy donors. As to this clone: Its antigen is as yet unknown.

The study sampled nominally healthy donors, though unrecorded immune exposures were likely. Study-level points and caveats: Productive status was seen about 90% or about 30% of the time for most TCR beta V segments in an earlier analysis. The study recorded fewer than 200 TCR beta chains that were cytomegalovirus-associated. When a later analysis compared HLA-associated TCR beta chains with equally common others, the HLA-associated chains turned out to be more clonally expanded and to have lower generation probabilities.

PCR used 60 Vbeta primers and 13 Jbeta primers. Sequencing used immunoSEQ multiplex PCR; TCRdb keeps in-frame clones, though not all of them. Among 150,000 to 200,000 clones listed, 70% to 80% were seen once. V lost 4 bases, J lost 6 bases, and 9 bases stayed unmatched. The CDR3 has 14 amino acids. Germline V gene data show CDR1 as SGHKS and CDR2 as YYEKEE (reference sequence). The sample taken for sequencing was PBMCs. The sequence came from a man aged 18 to 30 in good health and CMV-seropositive. This chain connects TRBV5-5 to TRBJ1-2; 7 bases are shared with TRBD1. The CDR3 here is CASSVQGLSDGYTF. CDR3 DNA sequence: TGTGCCAGCAGCGTACAGGGGTTATCCGATGGCTACACCTTC.